This T cell receptor beta chain was profiled in a study of OX40 agonist ivuxolimab in advanced cancers. TCRdb's copy holds only in-frame clones and misses some; the assay was immunoSEQ multiplex PCR. The sample shows around 40,000 clones, about 90% of them seen only once. CDR3 length equals 16 residues. J was trimmed by 2 bases and V by 5 bases; bases with no gene match: 8. Germline CDR1 and CDR2: LNHDA and SQIVND (reference sequence). The sample here was CD4+ or CD8+ T cells sorted from blood, taken in a trial of the OX40 agonist ivuxolimab. The chain combines TRBV19 with TRBJ1-5, with 8 bases matching TRBD1. This TCR was sampled from an adult with an advanced solid tumor such as melanoma, head and neck, liver or kidney cancer. The CDR3 nucleotides are TGTGCCAGTAGTCCCGGACAGGGTTCGGGCAATCAGCCCCAGCATTTT. It is translated as CASSPGQGSGNQPQHF. The full variable domain, rest sourced from reference TRBV19 and TRBJ1-5, is DGGITQSPKYLFRKEGQNVTLSCEQNLNHDAMYWYRQDPGQGLRLIYYSQIVNDFQKGDIAEGYSVSREKKESFPLTVTSAQKNPTAFYLCASSPGQGSGNQPQHFGDGTRLSIL.